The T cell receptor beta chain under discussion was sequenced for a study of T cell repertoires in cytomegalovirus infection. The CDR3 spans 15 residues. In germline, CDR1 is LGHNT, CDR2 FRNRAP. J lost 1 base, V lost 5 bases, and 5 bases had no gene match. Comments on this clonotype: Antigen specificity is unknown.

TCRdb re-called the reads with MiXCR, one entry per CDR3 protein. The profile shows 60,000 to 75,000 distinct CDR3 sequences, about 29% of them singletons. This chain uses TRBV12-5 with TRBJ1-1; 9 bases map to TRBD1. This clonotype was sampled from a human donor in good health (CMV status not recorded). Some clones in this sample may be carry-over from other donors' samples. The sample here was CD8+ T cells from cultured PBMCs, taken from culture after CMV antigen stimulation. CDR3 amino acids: CASGPGTGTNTEAFF. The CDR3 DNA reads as TGTGCTAGTGGTCCCGGGACAGGGACGAACACTGAAGCTTTCTTT.